The 23 T cell receptor beta chains given below trace back to one sample, sequenced in a study of identical twins. One entry per CDR3 protein, called by TCRdb with MiXCR from the 5' RACE reads. The table includes roughly 1.6 million distinct CDR3 sequences, 25% to 35% detected once. The sequenced material came from cord blood. These receptors came from a newborn girl in good health.

Of note for this clonotype: The junction shows a germline mismatch at one end, possibly a read error. The chain combines TRBV7-8 with TRBJ1-2; D is ambiguous. The CDR3 contains 13 residues. Germline V CDR1 and CDR2: SGHVS, FQNEAQ. The CDR3 DNA is TGTACCAGCAGCTTAGAGGCCACCTATGGCTACACCTTC. Translation: CTSSLEATYGYTF.

This clonotype has just a few counts. The chain recombines TRBV4-2 with TRBJ1-1; TRBD1 agrees at 7 bases. With V trimmed by 4 bases and J by 4 bases, 6 bases remained unmatched. This CDR3 comprises 14 residues. CDR1 is LGHNA and CDR2 is YNFKEQ in the germline V gene. CDR3: CASSPATGTTEAFF. The CDR3 DNA reads TGTGCCAGCAGCCCAGCGACAGGGACCACTGAAGCTTTCTTT.

The J gene is TRBJ1-1, the V gene TRBV12-3 or TRBV12-4; perhaps TRBD1 as D (5 bases). CDR3 size: 14 residues. V was trimmed by 2 bases and J by 6 bases, leaving 13 bases between them. The CDR3 DNA reads TGTGCCAGCAGTTTACGTCCGGGGGGGGCTGAAGCTTTCTTT. Translated, it gives CASSLRPGGAEAFF.

Concerning this clonotype itself: A read error may produce the germline difference seen at one junction end. The chain couples TRBV13 to TRBJ2-7; D is undetermined. CDR1 is PRHDT, CDR2 FYEKMQ, per germline (reference sequence). The CDR3 spans 15 residues. The CDR3 DNA follows: TGTACCAGCAGCCACTTTCCCGGGCGACCATACGAGCAGTACTTC. Protein product: CTSSHFPGRPYEQYF.

This clonotype has more than one count but fewer than ten. CDR3 sequence (DNA): TGTGCCAGCAGTTTATCGATCCGGACACCCTATGGCTACACCTTC. Amino acids: CASSLSIRTPYGYTF. The chain couples TRBV27 to TRBJ1-2; a possible D gene is TRBD1 (5 bases). This CDR3 is built from 15 residues. V lost 0 bases and J lost 4, with 12 bases in between. Per the germline V gene, CDR1 is MNHEY and CDR2 is SMNVEV (reference sequence).

J is TRBJ2-1 and V is TRBV2; 13 bases line up with TRBD2. The CDR3 is 16 residues long. The J segment lost 5 bases and the V segment lost 6 bases, leaving 7 bases of the junction unmatched. From germline, CDR1 is SNHLY and CDR2 FYNNEI. The CDR3 nucleotides are TGTGCCAGCAGCTTGAGGACTAGCGGGGGCCACAATGAGCAGTTCTTC. It yields the protein CASSLRTSGGHNEQFF.

This clonotype was detected only a few times. This chain uses TRBV20-1 with TRBJ2-3; 7 positions agree with TRBD1. V gave up 6 bases and J gave up 1 base; unmatched junction bases: 7. Looked up from germline, CDR1 is DFQATT and CDR2 is SNEGSKA (reference sequence). The CDR3 totals 14 residues. CDR3 coding DNA: TGCAGTGCCCTAAGACAGGGAGGCACAGATACGCAGTATTTT. It codes for CSALRQGGTDTQYF.

In regard to this clonotype: The junction departs from the called germline gene at one end, perhaps through a read error. The rearrangement joins TRBV3-1 to TRBJ2-1; no reliable D call. Per germline, CDR1 LGHDT and CDR2 YNNKEL (reference sequence). There are 13 residues in the CDR3. CDR3 nucleotide sequence: TGTACCAGCAGCGAAGACTCCTACAATGAGCAGTTCTTC. Protein sequence: CTSSEDSYNEQFF.

To note about this clonotype: At one end, the junction sequence differs from germline, possibly due to a read error. The J gene is TRBJ2-1, the V gene TRBV6-2 or TRBV6-3, with D tentatively TRBD1 (6 bases). Germline V gene lookup returns CDR1 MNHEY and CDR2 SVGEGT. The CDR3 is made up of 13 amino acids. CDR3 amino acids: CASRDSTYNERFF. The CDR3 nucleotides are TGTGCCAGCAGGGACAGCACCTACAATGAGCGGTTCTTC.

In this sample, this clonotype turned up once. The CDR3 loop reads CSSARGGAETQYF. The CDR3, as DNA: TGCAGCTCAGCGAGAGGGGGGGCAGAGACCCAGTACTTC. The chain combines TRBV29-1 with TRBJ2-7; TRBD2 is a possible D gene (7 bases). The better agreement between TRBJ2-5 and the DNA end casts doubt on the J call. There are 13 residues in the CDR3. CDR1 and CDR2 from the germline V gene are SQVTM and ANQGSEA.

This clonotype was picked up a small number of times. The chain carries TRBV19 and TRBJ1-5, with D unresolved. CDR3 length equals 14 residues. CDR1 LNHDA and CDR2 SQIVND come from the germline V gene (reference sequence). Deletions cut 4 bases from V and 5 bases from J, with 12 bases between. The CDR3 reads CASSTRGGHQPQHF. The DNA for the CDR3 is TGTGCCAGTAGTACCCGTGGAGGTCATCAGCCCCAGCATTTT.

This sequence joins TRBV21-1 and TRBJ2-7; the listed D gene, TRBD2, was not tested against the DNA. TRBV21-1 is a listed pseudogene. This CDR3 comprises 16 residues. The CDR3 spells CASSCYLTSGRGEQYF. CDR3 in DNA: TGTGCCAGCAGCTGCTATTTGACTAGCGGGAGAGGCGAGCAGTACTTC.

Note on this clonotype: One junction end disagrees with the germline gene, perhaps due to a read error. This chain uses TRBV5-1 with TRBJ2-5, with 11 positions matching TRBD2. CDR1 SGHRS and CDR2 YFSETQ come from the germline V gene. This CDR3 has 16 amino acids. Here the CDR3 reads CASSLSVSGGGETRYF. DNA of the CDR3: TGCGCCAGCAGCTTGTCTGTTAGCGGGGGGGGAGAGACCCGGTACTTC.

In regard to this clonotype: This likely stems from a read error, as it lies one base from a far larger clone. CDR3 bases: TGTGCCAGCTGGGACAGGGGCTATGGCTACACCTTC. This sequence encodes CASWDRGYGYTF. The gene calls are TRBV6-6 and TRBJ1-2, with 10 bases fitting TRBD1. From germline, CDR1 is MNHNY and CDR2 SVGAGI (reference sequence). The V and J ends lost 8 bases and 4 bases, in that order; junction bases with no gene match: 1. The CDR3 extends over 12 amino acids.

A word on this clonotype: With a much larger clone just one base away, this may be a read error. The rearrangement links TRBV29-1 to TRBJ1-2; D ambiguous. This CDR3 region has 12 residues. Looked up from germline, CDR1 is SQVTM and CDR2 is ANQGSEA. Trimming removed 4 bases at V and 7 bases at J, with 13 bases between. This chain's CDR3 is CSVARISFGYTF. CDR3 nucleotide sequence: TGCAGCGTTGCCCGGATCTCCTTTGGCTACACCTTC.

The V gene is TRBV20-1, the J gene TRBJ2-1; 9 positions agree with TRBD2. Germline lookup yields CDR1 DFQATT and CDR2 SNEGSKA (reference sequence). The CDR3 has 16 residues. The J segment lost 3 bases and the V segment lost 1 base, leaving 7 bases of the junction unmatched. The CDR3 is CSARGSLAGYYNEQFF. CDR3 bases: TGCAGTGCTAGAGGGTCCCTAGCGGGGTACTACAATGAGCAGTTCTTC.

V and J are TRBV20-1 and TRBJ2-1; D not resolved. V was clipped by 6 bases and J by 7 bases, with 10 bases between them. Germline loops: CDR1 DFQATT, CDR2 SNEGSKA (reference sequence). CDR3 length: 11 amino acids. CDR3 in DNA: TGCAGTGCCACGGCGGCGAATGAGCAGTTCTTC. Its translation is CSATAANEQFF.

The chain carries TRBV20-1 and TRBJ2-7; the D gene is possibly TRBD1 (6 bases). V was shortened by 6 bases and J by 3 bases, with 18 bases between the two germline ends. Germline lookup yields CDR1 DFQATT and CDR2 SNEGSKA (reference sequence). This CDR3 is built from 14 residues. The CDR3 loop is CSAPGKPGVYEQYF. In DNA form, the CDR3 reads TGCAGTGCCCCCGGGAAGCCAGGGGTCTACGAGCAGTACTTC.

This clonotype has a handful of counts. V usage is TRBV7-2 and J usage is TRBJ2-7, with D perhaps matching TRBD2 (6 bases). Germline CDR1 SGHTA, CDR2 FQGNSA. The V end was cut by 1 base, the J end by 5 bases, with 12 bases between. The CDR3 extends over 14 amino acids. This CDR3 is CASSLVPGVNEQYF. DNA of the CDR3: TGTGCCAGCAGCTTAGTACCGGGGGTCAACGAGCAGTACTTC.

The genes are TRBV2 and TRBJ2-7; D possibly uses TRBD1 or TRBD2 (7 bases each). TRBJ2-5 explains the end of the DNA better; the J call may be wrong. CDR1 SNHLY and CDR2 FYNNEI come from the germline V gene. This CDR3 contains 14 residues. The DNA of the CDR3 is TGTGCCAGCAGAGCGGGACAGCGGTCGGGGACCCAGTACTTC. Translation gives CASRAGQRSGTQYF.

In DNA, the CDR3 is TGTGCCAGCAGCCAGTTCCGTAGCGGGAGAATAACAGATACGCAGTATTTT. Translation gives CASSQFRSGRITDTQYF. V gene TRBV3-1 combines with J gene TRBJ2-3, with 9 bases that match TRBD2. This CDR3 comprises 17 residues. Germline CDR1 and CDR2: LGHDT and YNNKEL (reference sequence). V gave up 3 bases and J gave up 3 bases; unmatched junction bases: 10.

In its sample, this clonotype was seen a few times. J is TRBJ2-1 and V is TRBV20-1; D perhaps matches TRBD2 (5 bases). V lost 5 bases and J 2 bases, leaving 28 bases between the germline ends. CDR1 is DFQATT, CDR2 SNEGSKA, per germline (reference sequence). This CDR3 comprises 19 residues. The CDR3 protein is CSAPGFNRLGERAYNEQFF. The CDR3 nucleotides are TGCAGTGCTCCCGGTTTCAATAGGCTCGGGGAGAGGGCCTACAATGAGCAGTTCTTC.

The chain is built from TRBV20-1 and TRBJ2-7; maybe TRBD2 (5 bases). CDR3 length: 13 amino acids. The V gene lost 8 bases and the J gene lost 3 bases, with 17 bases spanning the gap. Per the germline V gene, CDR1 is DFQATT and CDR2 is SNEGSKA (reference sequence). The CDR3 bases are TGCAGTTGCAGCCCGGGAAGGAACTACGAGCAGTACTTC. Translating it yields CSCSPGRNYEQYF.